One T cell receptor (beta chain) is described in this entry. The specificity of this receptor is unknown. Nothing much larger sits one base from this clone, and base qualities are not available. The data stem from a study of Graves' ophthalmopathy and Graves' hyperthyroidism (dated by TCRdb to about 2018). Background on the whole study: Peripheral blood was collected at initial diagnosis, prior to any treatment. The study used signatures of the TCR beta repertoire to tell Graves' ophthalmopathy apart from Graves' hyperthyroidism and to predict which patients would progress to ophthalmopathy. In total, under 150 blood samples were TCR-sequenced: approximately 42 ophthalmopathy, some 72 hyperthyroidism and approximately 17 hyperthyroidism-to-ophthalmopathy patients. To explore V-J signatures that separate ophthalmopathy from hyperthyroidism, a discovery set of 100 patients was enrolled, consisting of about 41 with ophthalmopathy and around 60 with stable hyperthyroidism. For independent validation, a separate cohort was made up of approximately 19 hyperthyroidism patients plus 17 patients who later progressed from hyperthyroidism to ophthalmopathy. T-cell repertoires of thyroid tissue and blood were compared in 5 or 6 hyperthyroidism patients. After sampling, hyperthyroidism patients received methimazole starting at 30 mg daily, and ophthalmopathy patients received high-dose intravenous methylprednisolone.

For repertoire sequencing, the TCR beta CDR3 regions were amplified from RNA transcripts. HTBI primers and the Qiagen OneStep RT-PCR kit were used in a first-round RT-PCR, which was followed by a second-round multiplex PCR, size selection and purification. Libraries were sequenced paired-end with 100 bp reads on an Illumina HiSeq2000. The original methods were these. SOAPnuke was used to process the reads, throwing out any read that had adapters, had uncalled bases, had a mean Phred below 15, or lacked an exact constant-primer or identifier match. COPE v1.2.5 was used to merge the high-quality paired reads. Each unique nucleotide sequence was treated as a clonotype, and MiTCR v1.1 was used to align the clonotypes to the IMGT TRB V, D and J references. The analysis was limited to V-J combinations with a frequency above 0.0001, which together covered about 99% of the repertoires. For each V-J combination, a TCR clonal expansion and chaos score was defined as F50 clonal expansion divided by the chaos observed in the TCRdist matrix. Welch's t-statistics and random forest were used to reduce features to about 14 V-J combinations, which were fed into a naive Bayes classifier. The similarity between thyroid and blood repertoires was quantified using the Morisita-Horn index. TCRdb reanalyzed the raw reads on its own, using fastp at Q25 for trimming and MiXCR for clone calling, and kept in-frame beta chains. Each CDR3 protein appears once, grouped with its most common genes and DNA. The V and J calls follow TCRdb's processing rather than the paper's. A total of roughly 400,000 distinct CDR3 sequences appear in this sample, about 18% of them only once. In total, the top ten clones hold 2% to 2.5% of the sample.

Hyperthyroidism was considered stable if no progression to ophthalmopathy occurred within 18 months of follow-up. Hyperthyroidism patients were newly diagnosed, with disease duration under 2 months, and aged 18 to 65 years. Patients with other autoimmune diseases, uncontrolled infections, pregnancy or lactation were excluded. Diagnosis relied on clinical symptoms, serum thyroxine, TRAb, thyroid ultrasound and orbital computed tomography. PBMCs were isolated from 7.5 to 10 ml of fresh peripheral blood by Ficoll-Paque density gradient centrifugation. Total RNA was extracted with Trizol reagent and quality-checked on an Agilent 2100 Bioanalyzer. CDR1 and CDR2 are read off the germline V gene (reference sequence) as DFQATT and SNEGSKA. From its cysteine to its phenylalanine, the CDR3 spans 14 amino acids. The sequence is cut down to CDR3 DNA, 42 bases in frame from base 1. Trimming accounts for 4 bases at V and 5 bases at J, while the number of junction bases matched to no gene is 10.

Overall results and qualifications from the work: Most of the expanded thyroid clonotypes with a frequency above 0.001 were also detected in blood, and it was suggested that the thyroid immune response may be reflected by blood repertoires. In cross-validation, the 13-signature model distinguished ophthalmopathy from stable hyperthyroidism with around 90% sensitivity and 81.08% specificity, while in the test set the corresponding values were about 80% and 75%. In validation, the model predicted ophthalmopathy progression with 70.59% sensitivity and 72.22% specificity; 12 predicted patients were CT-confirmed with GO in a median of around 6.5 months. Sample size was not statistically predetermined, and group allocation was not concealed from the investigators.

This receptor was obtained from an adult woman with stable Graves' hyperthyroidism. This sequence uses TRBV20-1 and TRBJ2-5; 7 of the junction bases match TRBD1. Specimen: peripheral blood. CDR3 sequence: CSAMPTGMGETQYF. The DNA sequence is given as TGCAGTGCTATGCCGACAGGGATGGGGGAGACCCAGTACTTC.